This entry lists 32 T cell receptor beta chains sequenced from one sample in a study of blood T cell repertoires in COVID-19 (dated by TCRdb to the early 2020s). Library generation was performed with the immunoSEQ multiplex PCR assay. The table comes from immuneACCESS by way of TCRdb, which keeps in-frame sequences with V and J called. Part of the clones is missing from these tables; in studies checked, under half for an unresolved V gene and the rest for unknown reasons. The sample table contains about 500,000 clones; only one count was recorded for 89% of them. In total, the top ten clones hold 0.9% of the sample. Sequencing was performed on peripheral blood. The source of these receptors is a man aged 18-30 years with COVID-19, enrolled during active disease.

The chain has TRBV18 and TRBJ2-4, with 12 bases identical to TRBD2. After removal of 0 bases from V and 7 bases from J, the junction contained 10 bases not matched to a gene. The CDR3 sequence is 18 residues long. In germline, CDR1 is KGHSH, CDR2 LQKENI. Written as DNA, the CDR3 is TGTGCCAGCTCACCACCCGGACTAGCGGGGAGCGCGGGGAACATTCAGTACTTC. Protein product: CASSPPGLAGSAGNIQYF.

This sequence joins TRBV29-1 and TRBJ1-5; TRBD1 agrees at 8 bases. The CDR3 totals 16 residues. The V gene's germline CDR1 is SQVTM and CDR2 ANQGSEA. V shed 6 bases and J 4 bases; nucleotides not matched to a gene: 14. The CDR3: CSVTTSGQGFNQPQHF. As DNA, the CDR3 is TGCAGCGTCACTACAAGCGGACAGGGATTTAATCAGCCCCAGCATTTT.

The chain recombines TRBV30 with TRBJ2-1; TRBD2 matches at 11 bases. The CDR3 runs 15 residues. The V and J ends lost 1 base and 7 bases, in that order; junction bases with no gene match: 6. Germline V gene sequence: CDR1 GTSNPN, CDR2 SVGIG (reference sequence). This chain's CDR3 is CAWSGLAGKRNEQFF. The CDR3, as DNA: TGTGCCTGGAGTGGACTAGCGGGAAAACGGAATGAGCAGTTCTTC.

The V call is TRBV18, the J call TRBJ1-3; 7 bases fit TRBD1. The V gene end was trimmed by 5 bases and the J gene end by 6 bases; junction bases not matched to a gene: 10. The CDR3 has 15 amino acids. Germline V gene lookup returns CDR1 KGHSH and CDR2 LQKENI. Here the CDR3 reads CASSSNTGAANTIYF. CDR3 in DNA: TGTGCCAGCTCATCGAATACAGGGGCCGCAAACACCATATATTTT.

The chain uses TRBV11-2 and TRBJ1-6, with TRBD1 identical over 9 bases. This CDR3 comprises 15 residues. The V segment lost 6 bases and the J segment 11 bases; nucleotides outside the gene matches: 11. CDR1 is SGHAT, CDR2 FQNNGV, per germline. This chain's CDR3 is CASRSEHRGLTPLHF. In DNA, the CDR3 is TGTGCCAGCAGGTCCGAACACAGGGGGCTTACACCCCTCCACTTT.

V usage is TRBV4-1 and J usage is TRBJ1-3, with 10 positions matching TRBD1. Trimming removed 2 bases from V and 0 bases from J; junction bases left unmatched: 19. CDR1 and CDR2 (germline): MGHRA, YSYEKL. This CDR3 has 22 residues. CDR3 loop: CASSQIVPRDRGTYSSGNTIYF. DNA of the CDR3: TGCGCCAGCAGCCAAATTGTCCCCCGGGACAGGGGCACCTACTCCTCTGGAAACACCATATATTTT.

This rearrangement joins TRBV7-6 to TRBJ2-5, with D possibly matching TRBD2 (7 bases). From germline, CDR1 is SGHVS and CDR2 FNYEAQ. CDR3 length: 15 residues. V shed 1 base and J shed 5 bases, with 14 bases lying between them. The CDR3: CASSLVPRGGETQYF. The CDR3 DNA reads TGTGCCAGCAGCTTAGTCCCCAGGGGAGGGGAGACCCAGTACTTC.

The chain carries TRBV7-9 and TRBJ2-1; D gene uncertain. The CDR3 spans 12 residues. Germline CDR1 and CDR2: SEHNR and FQNEAQ (reference sequence). V was pared by 2 bases and J by 10 bases, with 9 bases between. Written as DNA, the CDR3 is TGTGCCAGCAGCTTATGGTCTCGGGAGCAGTTCTTC. This gives the protein CASSLWSREQFF.

CDR3 loop: CASSRDSRYEQYF. The DNA for the CDR3 is TGTGCCAGCAGCCGGGACAGCCGCTACGAGCAGTACTTC. The V and J genes are TRBV2 and TRBJ2-7; 7 bases map to TRBD1. CDR1 is SNHLY, CDR2 FYNNEI, per germline. Trimming took 6 bases from V and 3 from J; bases not matched to a gene: 5. The CDR3 totals 13 residues.

For this clone: Distinct nucleotide sequences in the sample also encode this CDR3. CDR3 residues: CASSPFDRAGNTIYF. The CDR3 DNA follows: TGTGCCAGCAGCCCCTTCGACAGGGCTGGAAACACCATATATTTT. The chain carries TRBV3-1 (or the pseudogene TRBV3-2) and TRBJ1-3, with 7 bases identical to TRBD1. The V segment lost 4 bases and the J segment 2 bases; nucleotides outside the gene matches: 5. This CDR3 comprises 15 residues. From germline, CDR1 is LGHDT and CDR2 YNNKEL (reference sequence).

The genes are TRBV7-6 and TRBJ2-7, with 9 bases matching TRBD2. The CDR3 totals 14 residues. The V gene end was trimmed by 3 bases and the J gene end by 7 bases; junction bases not matched to a gene: 7. Germline loops: CDR1 SGHVS, CDR2 FNYEAQ. The CDR3 sequence: CASSFLAGSEEQYF. The CDR3 nucleotides read TGTGCCAGCAGCTTTCTAGCGGGGTCGGAGGAGCAGTACTTC.

The chain carries TRBV18 and TRBJ2-2; TRBD2 is a possible D gene (5 bases). Trimming stripped 4 bases from V and 3 bases from J, with 15 bases between. The CDR3 spans 16 residues. Germline values: CDR1 KGHSH, CDR2 LQKENI. The CDR3: CASSLNRAEYTGELFF. CDR3 in DNA: TGTGCCAGCTCACTGAACCGAGCGGAATACACCGGGGAGCTGTTTTTT.

This rearrangement joins TRBV13 to TRBJ1-6; 7 bases fit TRBD1. The CDR3 extends over 16 amino acids. V shed 5 bases, J shed 0 bases, and the junction held 4 bases outside the gene matches. Germline CDR1 PRHDT, CDR2 FYEKMQ (reference sequence). CDR3 protein: CASSLQGSSYNSPLHF. The CDR3 DNA follows: TGTGCCAGCAGCCTACAGGGGAGCTCCTATAATTCACCCCTCCACTTT.

J is TRBJ2-7 and V is TRBV6-1; TRBD1 agrees at 8 bases. Trimming took 0 bases from V and 2 from J; bases not matched to a gene: 3. CDR1 is MNHNS, CDR2 SASEGT, per germline. There are 15 residues in the CDR3. Here the CDR3 reads CASSEARTGTYEQYF. The CDR3 nucleotides are TGTGCCAGCAGTGAAGCCCGGACAGGGACCTACGAGCAGTACTTC.

The CDR3 loop is CSASSSGSYEQYF. CDR3 coding DNA: TGCAGTGCTAGTTCTAGCGGCTCCTACGAGCAGTACTTC. The chain employs TRBV20-1 and TRBJ2-7; 7 nucleotides agree with TRBD2. With 3 bases clipped from V and 0 bases from J, the junction kept 2 bases outside the gene matches. CDR1 and CDR2 from the germline V gene are DFQATT and SNEGSKA (reference sequence). The length of the CDR3 is 13 residues.

This sequence joins TRBV20-1 and TRBJ2-1, with 8 bases matching TRBD2. CDR3 size: 16 residues. Per the germline V gene, CDR1 is DFQATT and CDR2 is SNEGSKA (reference sequence). Trimming removed 3 bases from V and 10 bases from J; junction bases left unmatched: 17. The DNA for the CDR3 is TGCAGTGCTAGTGCATTGGCGGGAGGTGGGATTGAGGAGCAGTTCTTC. Residues: CSASALAGGGIEEQFF.

V is TRBV30 and J is TRBJ2-4, with 7 bases fitting TRBD1. This CDR3 is built from 13 residues. CDR1 GTSNPN and CDR2 SVGIG come from the germline V gene (reference sequence). After removal of 4 bases from V and 1 base from J, the junction contained 1 base not matched to a gene. CDR3 protein: CAWTTGAKNIQYF. The DNA for the CDR3 is TGTGCCTGGACGACAGGGGCCAAAAACATTCAGTACTTC.

V usage is TRBV9 and J usage is TRBJ1-1, with D perhaps matching TRBD1 (6 bases). V dropped 3 bases and J dropped 1 base, with 10 bases sitting between them. Germline V gene lookup returns CDR1 SGDLS and CDR2 YYNGEE. The CDR3 extends over 14 amino acids. The CDR3 spells CASSDQGSNTEAFF. DNA of the CDR3: TGTGCCAGCAGCGACCAGGGGTCGAACACTGAAGCTTTCTTT.

The chain is built from TRBV19 and TRBJ1-1, with TRBD1 as a possible D gene (5 bases). Germline V CDR1 and CDR2: LNHDA, SQIVND (reference sequence). V lost 4 bases and J lost 4, with 10 bases in between. CDR3 length equals 13 residues. The CDR3 DNA reads as TGTGCCAGTAGTACCTATGGGGCCACTGAAGCTTTCTTT. Its protein product is CASSTYGATEAFF.

There are a few counts of this clone. The CDR3 nucleotides are TGCGCCAGCAGCTTACAGGGCTCCGGTTCTGGGGCCAACGTCCTGACTTTC. The encoded protein is CASSLQGSGSGANVLTF. V and J are TRBV5-1 and TRBJ2-6, with TRBD1 as a possible D gene (6 bases). This CDR3 spans 17 amino acids. The V and J ends lost 2 bases and 1 base respectively, with 13 bases between them. Germline CDR1 and CDR2: SGHRS and YFSETQ.

This clone appeared a few times. The chain couples TRBV21-1 to TRBJ1-5. TRBV21-1 is given as a pseudogene. CDR3 size: 16 residues. Here the CDR3 reads CASSSVSGTSGRPQHF. The DNA of the CDR3 is TGTGCCAGCAGCTCCGTAAGCGGGACCTCAGGCCGGCCCCAGCATTTT.

V usage is TRBV19 and J usage is TRBJ2-7; 14 bases line up with TRBD2. CDR3 length: 17 amino acids. The ends lost 6 bases at V and 3 bases at J; junction bases unmatched: 10. CDR1 is LNHDA, CDR2 SQIVND, per germline (reference sequence). The CDR3 bases are TGTGCCAGTAGCTACCGGGGACTAGCGGGAGAGTTCTACGAGCAGTACTTC. Protein sequence: CASSYRGLAGEFYEQYF.

V is TRBV4-1 and J is TRBJ2-4; 9 nucleotides align to TRBD1. V lost 3 bases to trimming and J lost 5 bases; unmatched junction nucleotides: 11. CDR3 length: 17 residues. Germline assignment: CDR1 MGHRA and CDR2 YSYEKL. The CDR3 loop is CASSHPRDRARQNIQYF. Written as DNA, the CDR3 is TGCGCCAGCAGCCACCCCCGGGACAGGGCTAGACAAAACATTCAGTACTTC.

The chain joins TRBV2 to TRBJ2-3, with 7 bases matching TRBD2. The germline V gene has CDR1 SNHLY and CDR2 FYNNEI. The CDR3 has 16 amino acids. After removal of 1 base from V and 2 bases from J, the junction contained 6 bases not matched to a gene. The CDR3 reads CASSEVGAGNTDTQYF. CDR3 in DNA: TGTGCCAGCAGTGAAGTTGGAGCGGGGAACACAGATACGCAGTATTTT.

The V call is TRBV5-1, the J call TRBJ2-7; 11 nucleotides match TRBD1. The V segment lost 4 bases and the J segment 7 bases; nucleotides outside the gene matches: 4. The CDR3 consists of 13 residues. Germline CDR1 reads SGHRS; CDR2 reads YFSETQ. The CDR3 nucleotides read TGCGCCAGCAGCCCACGGGACAGGGGGGAGCAGTACTTC. Amino acids: CASSPRDRGEQYF.

This clone was recorded only once. The rearrangement uses TRBV25-1 and TRBJ2-3, with TRBD2 matching 7 bases. CDR1 and CDR2 from the germline V gene are MGHDK and SYGVNS. This CDR3 has 12 amino acids. CDR3 protein: CVGGSGADTQYF. The CDR3 DNA follows: TGTGTCGGGGGGAGCGGGGCAGATACGCAGTATTTT.

This sequence joins TRBV6-5 and TRBJ2-1; possibly TRBD1 for D (6 bases). Germline-derived CDR1 and CDR2 are MNHEY and SVGAGI. The CDR3 has 13 amino acids. The V and J ends lost 6 bases and 4 bases respectively, with 10 bases between them. In DNA, the CDR3 is TGTGCCAGCAGGGGGACACCATACAATGAGCAGTTCTTC. Translation: CASRGTPYNEQFF.

This clone was counted between two and nine times. The rearrangement links TRBV6-5 to TRBJ1-1, with D perhaps matching TRBD1 (6 bases). Germline CDR1 reads MNHEY; CDR2 reads SVGAGI. V lost 5 bases and J lost 1, with 14 bases in between. The CDR3 is 15 residues long. The CDR3 region is CASSNPGQANTEAFF. DNA of the CDR3: TGTGCCAGCAGTAATCCGGGACAAGCGAACACTGAAGCTTTCTTT.

The gene calls are TRBV6-1 and TRBJ1-5; D call uncertain. Germline V gene data show CDR1 as MNHNS and CDR2 as SASEGT. The CDR3 consists of 18 residues. V lost 3 bases, J lost 0 bases, and 18 bases lay in between. CDR3 residues: CASSDVDQVFYSNQPQHF. The CDR3 DNA reads as TGTGCCAGCAGTGACGTAGACCAGGTATTTTATAGCAATCAGCCCCAGCATTTT.

V usage is TRBV3-1 (or the pseudogene TRBV3-2) and J usage is TRBJ1-5; D might be TRBD1 (6 bases). The CDR3 spans 15 residues. The germline V and J ends were trimmed by 5 bases and 4 bases, with 15 bases remaining between them. Germline V gives CDR1 LGHDT, CDR2 YNNKEL (reference sequence). The CDR3 loop reads CASSKGGGANQPQHF. The CDR3 DNA reads TGTGCCAGCAGCAAAGGTGGGGGGGCAAATCAGCCCCAGCATTTT.

The CDR3 region is CASSLVLGWANVLTF. The CDR3 coding sequence is TGTGCCAGCAGTTTAGTCCTAGGATGGGCCAACGTCCTGACTTTC. The chain uses TRBV27 and TRBJ2-6; no reliable D call. V was cut by 2 bases and J by 5 bases, with 10 bases left in between. Germline V gene data show CDR1 as MNHEY and CDR2 as SMNVEV (reference sequence). The CDR3 is 15 amino acids.

V usage is TRBV6-6 and J usage is TRBJ1-2; TRBD1 might be the D (5 bases). Germline CDR1 MNHNY, CDR2 SVGAGI (reference sequence). V lost 6 bases, J lost 3 bases, and 5 bases lay in between. The CDR3 is made up of 11 amino acids. As DNA, the CDR3 is TGTGCCAGCAGCAGGGACTATGGCTACACCTTC. Translating it yields CASSRDYGYTF.